This T cell receptor (beta chain) derives from a study of regulatory T cells in long-lasting Graves disease. General study results and limits: TRBV28, TRBJ1-2 and TRBJ2-5 emerged as the favored segments in persistent disease. What was studied was peripheral blood only, and not thyroid tissue.

Comments on this clonotype: As yet, its antigen is unknown.

Arm-PCR of CDR3 regions and iRepertoire HTBI primers were used to build TCR beta libraries. TCRdb fed the multiplex PCR reads into MiXCR, producing one record per CDR3 protein. Of about 520,000 distinct CDR3 sequences in the sample, 9.5% to 15% were seen once. From germline, CDR1 is SGHAT and CDR2 FQNNGV. The V gene end was trimmed by 6 bases and the J gene end by 8 bases; junction bases not matched to a gene: 8. The CDR3 totals 14 residues. Specified time point: newly diagnosed GD, antithyroid drugs for less than 3 months. From PBMCs, RNA was extracted and then used to make the TCR library. This sample also belongs to another study, concerning T cells in Graves' hyperthyroidism and ophthalmopathy. That paper adds: For the diagnoses, clinical symptoms, serum thyroxine and TRAb, thyroid ultrasound and orbital computed tomography were used. With a median lead of approximately six months before onset, the model predicted ophthalmopathy.

The receptor was derived from a woman in her 30s with Graves disease. The sequencing used peripheral blood mononuclear cells (PBMCs), collected at new diagnosis, from a patient treated with antithyroid drugs. This chain joins TRBV11-2 and TRBJ2-1, with 9 positions matching TRBD1. For the CDR3, the DNA is TGTGCCAGCAGGTTCCCGGGACAGGGTCATGAGCAGTTCTTC. It encodes CASRFPGQGHEQFF.